This T cell receptor beta chain was sequenced for a study of Ad26.COV2.S vaccination and SARS-CoV-2 variants. Treatment defined: some 20 received Ad26.COV2.S at low or high dose, single or two shots; about 5 received placebo; per-sample allocation not given. The study sampled participants on day 63 after the first vaccine or placebo injection. Libraries were prepared by immunoSEQ multiplex PCR; TCRdb keeps only in-frame clonotypes and omits some of them. This sample yields 380,000 or so clones, of which around four fifths are seen a single time; about 7.1% belongs to the top ten. Here the sequenced sample was peripheral blood, taken in a trial of Ad26.COV2.S vaccine versus placebo. This clonotype originated in a person aged 18-60 years who received the Ad26.COV2.S COVID-19 vaccine or a placebo.

The CDR3, as DNA: TGTGCCAGTCCGGACAGGGGGCGATATCGCTACACCTTC. Translated: CASPDRGRYRYTF. J is TRBJ1-2 and V is TRBV19, with 11 bases lining up with TRBD1. Trimming removed 8 bases from V and 9 bases from J; junction bases left unmatched: 8. From germline, CDR1 is LNHDA and CDR2 SQIVND (reference sequence). The CDR3 covers 13 residues.